This T cell receptor beta chain emerged from a study of T cells expressing NK-cell markers. Study-wide background: Seropositivity for HCMV was found in most of the eight sequenced donors, with one seronegative. Study-wide results and limits: Expanded clones of NKG2C+ T cells had an unclear HCMV specificity. Dominant NKG2C+ clonotypes accounted for roughly 1.0-8% of CD8+ T cells in six or seven donors. These clonotypes, the leaders elsewhere, also led the CD3+CD56-NKG2C+ fraction in four donors.

Regarding this clonotype: No antigen is known for it.

TCRdb re-called the 5' RACE reads and gives one entry per CDR3 protein, without DNA. Here the sample table reports 350,000 to 400,000 distinct CDR3 sequences. The sequenced sample consisted of blood T cells: a sorted CD56 or NKG2C T cell subset, CD4+ or CD8+ T cells, or bulk PBMC T cells (not recorded which). The receptor was isolated from a woman aged 45-65 years in good health.

CDR3 amino acids: CASSYDRGLGSDTQYF. V usage is TRBV5-5 and J usage is TRBJ2-3; no DNA is available, so the TRBD1 call from TCRdb remains unchecked. Germline lookup yields CDR1 SGHKS and CDR2 YYEKEE (reference sequence). The CDR3 runs 16 residues.